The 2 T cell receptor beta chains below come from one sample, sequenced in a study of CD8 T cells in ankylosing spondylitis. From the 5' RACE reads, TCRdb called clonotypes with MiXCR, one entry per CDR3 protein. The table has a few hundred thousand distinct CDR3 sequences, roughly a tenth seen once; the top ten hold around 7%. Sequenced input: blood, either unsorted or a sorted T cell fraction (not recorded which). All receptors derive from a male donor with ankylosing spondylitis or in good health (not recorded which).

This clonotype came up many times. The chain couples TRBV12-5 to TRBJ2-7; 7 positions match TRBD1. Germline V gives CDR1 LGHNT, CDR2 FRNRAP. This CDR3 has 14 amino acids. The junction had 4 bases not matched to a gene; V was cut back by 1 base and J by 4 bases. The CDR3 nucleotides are TGTGCTAGTGGTTTGGGACAGGGTGGGTACGAGCAGTACTTC. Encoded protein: CASGLGQGGYEQYF.

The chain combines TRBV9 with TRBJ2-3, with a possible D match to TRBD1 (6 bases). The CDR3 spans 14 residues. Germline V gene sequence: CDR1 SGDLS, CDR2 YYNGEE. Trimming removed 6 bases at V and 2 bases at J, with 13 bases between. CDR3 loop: CASTPGQLTDTQYF. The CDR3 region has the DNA TGTGCCAGCACACCAGGACAGCTCACAGATACGCAGTATTTT. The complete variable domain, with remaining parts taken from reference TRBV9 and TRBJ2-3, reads DSGVTQTPKHLITATGQRVTLRCSPRSGDLSVYWYQQSLDQGLQFLIQYYNGEERAKGNILERFSAQQFPDLHSELNLSSLELGDSALYFCASTPGQLTDTQYFGPGTRLTVL.